Sequencing of this TCR beta chain was carried out in a study of blood T cells in healthy people across ages (dated by TCRdb to between 2015 and 2016). Describing the broader study: In model experiments, roughly one uniquely barcoded TCR beta cDNA molecule per two T cells was captured by template switching. For two donors (one aged 18 to 29 and one aged 80 or older), the study analyzed two additional independent replicas of 1 million unique cDNA reads from the same blood draw. Donors of different ages were randomly distributed across sequencing lanes to avoid experimental bias. Using deep sequencing normalized with unique cDNA molecular identifiers, the study measured how TCR beta repertoire diversity changes with age. Four age groups were formed from the donors: young (average roughly 15 years), middle-aged (more than 35), aged (about 62) and long-lived (approximately 78).

On this clonotype: It has no known antigen specificity. Base-call qualities are not available, and no considerably larger clone is one nucleotide away.

Study-wide findings and limitations: Compared with the aged group, more naive CD4+ T cells, fewer expanded clones and increased TCR diversity were shown by the long-lived group, suggesting age selection. There was a strong correlation between observed TCR beta diversity and the percentage of naive T cells measured by flow cytometry. Since profiling was done on bulk unsorted PBMCs, naive and antigen-experienced compartments could not be conclusively compared. Donor CMV infection status was unknown, potentially confounding age-related changes in expanded clonotypes. Observed TCR beta diversity per million T cells fell roughly linearly with age, and a significant reduction was already apparent by age roughly 40. Estimates of total diversity based on one million sequenced T cells were considered lower bounds and underestimates.

The library came from 5' RACE. Sequencing used an Illumina HiSeq 2500. A second PCR of roughly 6 to 11 cycles was run with a J-beta primer mix and a sample-barcoded 5' primer. Each TCR beta cDNA molecule received a unique molecular identifier from a template-switch 5' adaptor carrying 12 random nucleotides. Each sample yielded at least 3 million CDR3-containing paired-end reads. First-strand cDNA was synthesized from all RNA with the Mint cDNA synthesis kit, primed by a TRBC-specific oligonucleotide. After uracil-DNA glycosylase treatment, a first 18-cycle PCR used universal primers M1SS and BC2_uni_R on all cDNA. The published analysis was carried out like this. Normalization of each sample was performed by random selection of 1 million high-quality reads, each carrying a distinct molecular identifier. Reads with shared molecular identifiers were discarded instead of being binned into consensus sequences. MiTCR, run with a Q25 quality threshold and the strictest error-elimination algorithm, handled CDR3 identification, clonotype clustering and error correction. A nonparametric unseen species model with Euler transformation was used to estimate a lower bound on total TCR beta diversity. Clones were called with MiXCR by TCRdb after fastp trimmed the public reads at Q25, and only in-frame beta chains were retained. Merged by CDR3 protein, the rows form single entries marked with the most common genes and DNA. The V and J calls were not made by the authors but by TCRdb's processing. The sample table shows fewer than 700,000 distinct CDR3 sequences, and 45% to 55% are seen once. Together, the top ten hold approximately 25% of the sample.

The CDR3, from cysteine to phenylalanine, totals 14 residues. Only CDR3 DNA is held: 42 bases, read in frame from base 1. Deletion took 2 bases off V and 5 bases off J, with a span of 12 bases between the germline ends. The roughly 38 donors, aged about 6 to 95 years, were systemically healthy Caucasian individuals from Russia. Roughly 10 milliliters of peripheral blood were collected from each donor into EDTA-treated Vacutainer tubes. PBMCs were isolated by Ficoll-Paque density-gradient centrifugation, with at least 7 million obtained per sample. Total RNA, at least 5.5 micrograms per sample, was extracted from PBMCs with Trizol reagent. The percentages of naive CD45RAhigh/CD27high T cells were determined by flow cytometry on a PBMC aliquot from every donor.

Specimen: blood. The TCR comes from an elderly man in good health. The chain is assembled from TRBV12-3 or TRBV12-4 and TRBJ1-2; the D gene is unclear. The sequenced DNA: TGTGCCAGCAGTTTAAATGGAGCCAATTATGGCTACACCTTC. Its amino acids are CASSLNGANYGYTF.